This T cell receptor (beta chain) was sequenced in a study of neoadjuvant anti-PD-1 for oral cavity cancer. The CDR3 runs to 15 residues. Trimming took 7 bases from V and 4 from J, leaving 16 bases between them. Germline values: CDR1 MDHEN, CDR2 SYDVKM. TCRdb keeps only in-frame clones here, not all; method: immunoSEQ multiplex PCR. The top ten clones hold around 2.7% of a sample with fewer than 20,000 clones, about 60% of them seen once. The patients had HPV-negative, locally advanced oral cavity squamous cell carcinoma. This clone was recorded a few times. This receptor was identified in a person aged 35-79 years with oral cavity squamous cell carcinoma. The chain links TRBV28 to TRBJ2-2; D may correspond to TRBD1 or TRBD2 (5 bases each). Specimen: PBMCs, collected before nivolumab (anti-PD-1) treatment. The CDR3 bases are TGTGCCAGCACCTCCGGTGGGACGGGCACCGGGGAGCTGTTTTTT. Encoded protein: CASTSGGTGTGELFF.